One sample yielded the 24 T cell receptor beta chains listed below, sequenced in a study of shared clonotypes between healthy human individuals. TCRdb keeps only in-frame clones here, not all; method: immunoSEQ multiplex PCR. The sample lists around 1.9 million clones, about 94% seen once, with about 1.7% in the top ten. Naive CD8 cells comprised CD45RO-negative, CCR7-positively selected cells, excluding terminally differentiated effector memory CD45RA+ cells. What was sequenced was naive CD8+ T cells from PBMCs. Every receptor here comes from a man between 18 and 35 years old in good health. Some clones in this sample may be carry-over from other donors' samples.

The V gene is TRBV7-9, the J gene TRBJ2-1, with 16 bases that match TRBD2. The CDR3 runs 17 residues. The germline V gene encodes CDR1 SEHNR and CDR2 FQNEAQ (reference sequence). V lost 4 bases, J lost 7 bases, and 7 bases stayed unmatched. CDR3 bases: TGTGCCAGCAGCTCCTCCGGGACTAGCGGGAGGGCGAATGAGCAGTTCTTC. Protein: CASSSSGTSGRANEQFF.

The chain uses TRBV19 and TRBJ2-1, with a possible D match to TRBD1 (6 bases). The CDR3 is made up of 16 amino acids. V dropped 3 bases and J dropped 3 bases, with 15 bases sitting between them. Germline V CDR1 and CDR2: LNHDA, SQIVND (reference sequence). The CDR3 coding sequence is TGTGCCAGTAGTATCGACAGGTTCCAGAACTACAATGAGCAGTTCTTC. It encodes CASSIDRFQNYNEQFF.

This chain joins TRBV7-8 and TRBJ1-2; 10 bases align to TRBD1. This CDR3 is 13 amino acids long. The germline gives CDR1 SGHVS, CDR2 FQNEAQ. The V and J ends lost 4 bases and 6 bases, in that order; junction bases with no gene match: 2. The CDR3 spells CASSSGTGDGYTF. CDR3 nucleotides: TGTGCCAGCAGCTCCGGGACAGGGGATGGCTACACCTTC.

The J gene is TRBJ2-3, the V gene TRBV7-9; D uncertain. Looked up from germline, CDR1 is SEHNR and CDR2 is FQNEAQ (reference sequence). The ends were cut back, 5 bases at V and 7 bases at J, with 19 bases in the middle. This CDR3 is built from 15 residues. DNA for the CDR3: TGTGCCAGCAGCCACCCTCGGTCAGAACCGAATACGCAGTATTTT. It translates to CASSHPRSEPNTQYF.

The chain has TRBV7-8 and TRBJ2-3; 8 bases map to TRBD2. With 8 bases clipped from V and 5 bases from J, the junction kept 9 bases outside the gene matches. This CDR3 region has 14 residues. Germline V CDR1 and CDR2: SGHVS, FQNEAQ. The CDR3, as DNA: TGTGCCAGCCGATTAGCGGGACTTATAGATACGCAGTATTTT. It yields the protein CASRLAGLIDTQYF.

This chain links TRBV10-3 with TRBJ2-7; maybe TRBD2 (7 bases). Germline CDR1 is ENHRY and CDR2 is SYGVKD. Trimming shortened V by 6 bases and J by 2 bases, and 20 bases separated the two germline ends. The CDR3 is 16 residues long. CDR3 sequence: CAISLRGGPPAYEQYF. In DNA form, the CDR3 reads TGTGCCATCAGCCTAAGGGGGGGACCCCCCGCCTACGAGCAGTACTTC.

This rearrangement joins TRBV9 to TRBJ2-1; TRBD2 matches 11 bases. This CDR3 spans 15 amino acids. In germline, CDR1 is SGDLS, CDR2 YYNGEE. V lost 2 bases to trimming and J lost 5 bases; unmatched junction nucleotides: 3. The CDR3 nucleotides read TGTGCCAGCAGCGTCGGGACTAGCGGCCACAATGAGCAGTTCTTC. Its translation: CASSVGTSGHNEQFF.

The J gene is TRBJ1-1, the V gene TRBV7-9, with D perhaps TRBD1 (5 bases). V lost 5 bases and J 4 bases, leaving 17 bases between the germline ends. This CDR3 contains 15 residues. Germline CDR1 SEHNR, CDR2 FQNEAQ (reference sequence). The CDR3 spells CASSLINGAATEAFF. In nucleotides, the CDR3 is TGTGCCAGCAGCCTTATCAACGGGGCAGCCACTGAAGCTTTCTTT.

The chain has TRBV4-1 and TRBJ2-3; no firm D call. This CDR3 is 14 amino acids long. Germline V gives CDR1 MGHRA, CDR2 YSYEKL. V was clipped by 4 bases and J by 2 bases, with 10 bases between them. For the CDR3, the DNA is TGCGCCAGCAGCCCATACCCGTCCACAGATACGCAGTATTTT. Translated: CASSPYPSTDTQYF.

To note about this clone: A much bigger clone sits one base away, suggesting this may be a read error. For the CDR3, the DNA is TGTGCCAGCAGCGTAGGGGACACTGAAGCTTTCTTT. This sequence encodes CASSVGDTEAFF. The chain employs TRBV25-1 and TRBJ1-1; tentatively, D is TRBD1 (5 bases). The CDR3 is 12 amino acids. Germline lookup yields CDR1 MGHDK and CDR2 SYGVNS. The ends were cut back, 6 bases at V and 3 bases at J, with 8 bases in the middle.

The gene calls are TRBV2 and TRBJ2-7, with D possibly matching TRBD2 (5 bases). Germline V lookup: CDR1 SNHLY, CDR2 FYNNEI. The CDR3 is 16 amino acids. V gave up 3 bases and J gave up 0 bases, with 15 bases separating them. The CDR3: CASSERRTATSYEQYF. DNA of the CDR3: TGTGCCAGCAGTGAGCGGCGGACTGCAACCTCCTACGAGCAGTACTTC.

The chain links TRBV27 to TRBJ2-5, with 12 bases fitting TRBD2. With 0 bases clipped from V and 5 bases from J, the junction kept 7 bases outside the gene matches. Germline CDR1 is MNHEY and CDR2 is SMNVEV (reference sequence). This CDR3 is built from 17 residues. The CDR3 is CASSLSPSGRAGETQYF. CDR3 DNA sequence: TGTGCCAGCAGTTTATCGCCTAGCGGGAGGGCCGGGGAGACCCAGTACTTC.

V and J are TRBV2 and TRBJ1-5, with D possibly TRBD1 on 5 matching bases. The CDR3 is 14 amino acids. With 3 bases removed from V and 2 bases from J, the gap between germline ends came to 8 bases. CDR1 is SNHLY, CDR2 FYNNEI, per germline. DNA for the CDR3: TGTGCCAGCAGTGACAGGGTGGGCAATCAGCCCCAGCATTTT. Encoded protein: CASSDRVGNQPQHF.

The CDR3 region has the DNA TGTGCCAGCAGCTTAGCGACCCCCGAGAGGGATGGCTACACCTTC. Residues: CASSLATPERDGYTF. The V gene is TRBV7-9, the J gene TRBJ1-2; the D is unclear. Looked up from germline, CDR1 is SEHNR and CDR2 is FQNEAQ (reference sequence). The V end was cut by 0 bases, the J end by 6 bases, with 14 bases between. The CDR3 spans 15 residues.

Notes on this clone: Other nucleotide sequences from this sample produce the same CDR3. V and J are TRBV27 and TRBJ2-2, with unresolved D. V dropped 5 bases and J dropped 3 bases, with 1 base sitting between them. There are 11 residues in the CDR3. The germline V gene has CDR1 MNHEY and CDR2 SMNVEV (reference sequence). The CDR3 DNA sequence: TGTGCCAGCAGTCACACCGGGGAGCTGTTTTTT. Protein sequence: CASSHTGELFF.

The chain combines TRBV4-1 with TRBJ1-2; D not resolved. The V end lost 1 base, the J end lost 2 bases, and 14 bases lay between the germline ends. CDR3 length: 16 residues. The germline V gene has CDR1 MGHRA and CDR2 YSYEKL. CDR3 in amino acids: CASSQALAISNYGYTF. The DNA for the CDR3 is TGCGCCAGCAGCCAAGCTCTGGCAATTTCGAACTATGGCTACACCTTC.

The chain links TRBV6-5 to TRBJ2-3; D gene uncertain. V was shortened by 0 bases and J by 6 bases, with 10 bases between the two germline ends. CDR1 and CDR2 (germline): MNHEY, SVGAGI. The CDR3 spans 14 residues. This chain's CDR3 is CASSYSEGPDTQYF. The CDR3 DNA is TGTGCCAGCAGTTACTCAGAAGGGCCGGATACGCAGTATTTT.

This clone was seen just once. This chain uses TRBV18 with TRBJ2-7; 7 nucleotides line up with TRBD2. Trimming cost V 1 base and J 3 bases; bases outside gene matches: 21. This CDR3 contains 20 residues. CDR1 and CDR2 from the germline V gene are KGHSH and LQKENI. The CDR3: CASSPLLGREGTGAYYEQYF. The CDR3 DNA follows: TGTGCCAGCTCACCACTTTTGGGTAGGGAGGGGACCGGGGCCTACTACGAGCAGTACTTC.

Note on this clone: This CDR3 is also generated by other DNA sequences in the sample. This sequence joins TRBV7-9 and TRBJ2-1; the D gene could be TRBD1 or TRBD2 (6 bases each). From germline, CDR1 is SEHNR and CDR2 FQNEAQ (reference sequence). The ends were cut back, 1 base at V and 2 bases at J, with 9 bases in the middle. The CDR3 length is 15 residues. The DNA of the CDR3 is TGTGCCAGCAGCTTAGTCGGGGGCCCCTACAATGAGCAGTTCTTC. Its protein product is CASSLVGGPYNEQFF.

The J gene is TRBJ2-5, the V gene TRBV4-3, with D possibly being TRBD1 or TRBD2 (7 bases each). Germline CDR1 and CDR2: LGHNA and YSLEER. CDR3 size: 15 residues. Trimming took off 1 base at V and 5 bases at J, with 14 bases between the two ends. For the CDR3, the DNA is TGCGCCAGCAGCCAAGTTACCAGGGGGGGGGAGACCCAGTACTTC. This gives the protein CASSQVTRGGETQYF.

The J gene is TRBJ1-2, the V gene TRBV20-1, with a possible D match to TRBD1 (6 bases). The CDR3 extends over 9 amino acids. V was clipped by 4 bases and J by 13 bases, with 10 bases between them. Germline V CDR1 and CDR2: DFQATT, SNEGSKA (reference sequence). The CDR3 reads CSATGTITF. The CDR3 DNA is TGCAGTGCTACCGGGACAATCACCTTC.

This clone occurred once. The chain joins TRBV29-1 to TRBJ2-7, with TRBD2 matching 12 bases. CDR3 size: 13 residues. CDR1 SQVTM and CDR2 ANQGSEA come from the germline V gene. The junction had 7 bases not matched to a gene; V was cut back by 7 bases and J by 6 bases. The CDR3 here is CSALAGGSGEQYF. CDR3 nucleotide sequence: TGCAGCGCTCTAGCGGGAGGGTCTGGCGAGCAGTACTTC.

This chain connects TRBV9 to TRBJ2-7, with D unclear. In germline, CDR1 is SGDLS, CDR2 YYNGEE. With 4 bases removed from V and 1 base from J, the gap between germline ends came to 12 bases. There are 14 residues in the CDR3. CDR3 sequence reads: CASSFEGESYEQYF. In DNA form, the CDR3 reads TGTGCCAGCAGCTTCGAAGGAGAGTCCTACGAGCAGTACTTC.

The rearrangement joins TRBV6-6 to TRBJ2-1; a weak D match, TRBD2 (6 bases). The CDR3 contains 12 residues. CDR1 is MNHNY and CDR2 is SVGAGI in the germline V gene (reference sequence). Deletions cut 4 bases from V and 6 bases from J, with 7 bases between. The CDR3 DNA reads as TGTGCCAGCAGTTCCGGGGGCAATGAGCAGTTCTTC. It encodes CASSSGGNEQFF.